Below are 14 T cell receptor beta chains sequenced from a single sample in a study of blood T cell repertoires in COVID-19. Using immunoSEQ multiplex PCR, the repertoire was profiled, and TCRdb retains in-frame clones only, with some absent. The profile shows tens of thousands of clones, around 89% of them singletons. Sequencing input: peripheral blood. These receptors came from a woman older than 75 with active COVID-19.

The chain couples TRBV18 to TRBJ2-5; TRBD2 is a possible D gene (5 bases). The CDR3 has 13 residues. Deletions cut 3 bases from V and 5 bases from J, with 10 bases between. CDR1 and CDR2 from the germline V gene are KGHSH and LQKENI. The CDR3 loop is CASSPSPGETQYF. CDR3 in DNA: TGTGCCAGCTCACCCTCGCCGGGGGAGACCCAGTACTTC.

This chain uses TRBV7-9 with TRBJ1-1; D call uncertain. Germline V lookup: CDR1 SEHNR, CDR2 FQNEAQ (reference sequence). The CDR3 has 14 residues. V lost 5 bases, J lost 0 bases, and 10 bases lay in between. The CDR3 spells CASSAVIMNTEAFF. The CDR3 DNA is TGTGCCAGCAGCGCGGTCATCATGAACACTGAAGCTTTCTTT. Based on the CDR3 plus reference TRBV7-9 and TRBJ1-1, the full variable domain is DTGVSQNPRHKITKRGQNVTFRCDPISEHNRLYWYRQTLGQGPEFLTYFQNEAQLEKSRLLSDRFSAERPKGSFSTLEIQRTEQGDSAMYLCASSAVIMNTEAFFGQGTRLTVV.

The chain joins TRBV27 to TRBJ1-1; D not certain. The CDR3 is 14 amino acids. Germline CDR1 is MNHEY and CDR2 is SMNVEV (reference sequence). The germline V and J ends were trimmed by 3 bases and 3 bases, with 11 bases remaining between them. The chain's CDR3 is CASSFFGRDTEAFF. CDR3 DNA sequence: TGTGCCAGCAGTTTTTTCGGGAGGGACACTGAAGCTTTCTTT.

The V and J genes are TRBV5-6 and TRBJ1-2, with 8 bases lining up with TRBD1. Germline loops: CDR1 SGHDT, CDR2 YYEEEE. The CDR3 totals 15 residues. Trimming took 1 base from V and 4 from J; bases not matched to a gene: 6. CDR3 DNA sequence: TGTGCCAGCAGCTTGTTGGGGACAGGCGCCTATGGCTACACCTTC. Encoded protein: CASSLLGTGAYGYTF.

The chain combines TRBV5-6 with TRBJ2-5, with D uncertain. V lost 0 bases and J lost 4, with 7 bases in between. Germline CDR1 and CDR2: SGHDT and YYEEEE. The CDR3 is 13 amino acids. CDR3 sequence reads: CASSLGSAETQYF. Here the CDR3 DNA reads TGTGCCAGCAGCTTGGGCAGCGCAGAGACCCAGTACTTC. Full variable domain (rest looked up from reference TRBV5-6 and TRBJ2-5): DAGVTQSPTHLIKTRGQQVTLRCSPKSGHDTVSWYQQALGQGPQFIFQYYEEEERQRGNFPDRFSGHQFPNYSSELNVNALLLGDSALYLCASSLGSAETQYFGPGTRLLVL.

This sequence joins TRBV28 and TRBJ1-2; 8 bases line up with TRBD1. CDR3 length equals 15 residues. Germline trimming cut 5 bases from V and 8 bases from J; bases unmatched to any gene: 13. Germline assignment: CDR1 MDHEN and CDR2 SYDVKM. The CDR3 DNA sequence: TGTGCCAGCAGTCCACTACAGGGGGTCTGGGGAGGCTACACCTTC. Translated: CASSPLQGVWGGYTF.

The chain carries TRBV6-2 or TRBV6-3 and TRBJ2-1, with 10 bases aligning to TRBD1. V lost 5 bases and J lost 8; bases outside the gene matches: 12. The CDR3 contains 16 residues. Germline CDR1 MNHEY, CDR2 SVGEGT. The CDR3, as DNA: TGTGCCAGCAGTAACCCCGGGACAGGGGTGGCAGATGAGCAGTTCTTC. Protein product: CASSNPGTGVADEQFF.

The rearrangement uses TRBV19 and TRBJ2-5; 10 bases align to TRBD1. Germline assignment: CDR1 LNHDA and CDR2 SQIVND (reference sequence). The V and J ends lost 5 bases and 5 bases, in that order; junction bases with no gene match: 8. The CDR3 covers 15 residues. CDR3 coding DNA: TGTGCCAGTAGTTCGACAGGGGGCGCTGGGGAGACCCAGTACTTC. Its protein is CASSSTGGAGETQYF.

This clone was counted a single time. The V and J genes are TRBV19 and TRBJ2-7; D is possibly TRBD2 (6 bases). Looked up from germline, CDR1 is LNHDA and CDR2 is SQIVND (reference sequence). The V end was cut by 1 base, the J end by 7 bases, with 11 bases between. CDR3 size: 13 residues. In DNA, the CDR3 is TGTGCCAGTAGTATAGCGGGAGTAGGGGAGCAGTACTTC. It encodes CASSIAGVGEQYF.

The rearrangement links TRBV28 to TRBJ2-7; TRBD2 might be the D (6 bases). The ends were cut back, 6 bases at V and 4 bases at J, with 10 bases in the middle. CDR3 length: 12 amino acids. CDR1 and CDR2 from the germline V gene are MDHEN and SYDVKM. The chain's CDR3 is CASSGSSYEQYF. The CDR3 DNA sequence: TGTGCCAGCAGCGGGAGCAGTTACGAGCAGTACTTC.

The CDR3 nucleotides read TGTGCCAGCAGCCGACAGGGTACAGATACGCAGTATTTT. This gives the protein CASSRQGTDTQYF. The chain links TRBV5-4 to TRBJ2-3; 7 bases map to TRBD1. V lost 4 bases, J lost 3 bases, and 2 bases stayed unmatched. The CDR3 runs to 13 residues. Germline values: CDR1 SGHNT, CDR2 YYREEE (reference sequence).

The CDR3 loop is CASSHFGEAYEQYF. In DNA form, the CDR3 reads TGTGCCAGCAGCCATTTCGGGGAAGCCTACGAGCAGTACTTC. J is TRBJ2-7 and V is TRBV7-6, with D perhaps TRBD2 (5 bases). The CDR3 extends over 14 amino acids. V was cut by 5 bases and J by 2 bases, with 13 bases left in between. The germline V gene encodes CDR1 SGHVS and CDR2 FNYEAQ.

V gene TRBV11-2 combines with J gene TRBJ1-6; D is ambiguous. V dropped 0 bases and J dropped 9 bases, with 3 bases sitting between them. This CDR3 is 12 amino acids long. Germline values: CDR1 SGHAT, CDR2 FQNNGV. CDR3 sequence (DNA): TGTGCCAGCAGCTTAGATCGTTCACCCCTCCACTTT. Amino acids: CASSLDRSPLHF.

The rearrangement links TRBV5-4 to TRBJ1-5; no firm D call. Trimming shortened V by 0 bases and J by 6 bases, and 7 bases separated the two germline ends. The germline V gene encodes CDR1 SGHNT and CDR2 YYREEE (reference sequence). The CDR3 extends over 13 amino acids. CDR3 in DNA: TGTGCCAGCAGCTTGGGTCAGTCTCAGCCCCAGCATTTT. Its protein product is CASSLGQSQPQHF.